The clone carrying this T cell receptor (beta chain) showed up just a few times. This CDR3 is 16 amino acids long. CDR1 and CDR2 (germline): SGHRS, YFSETQ. With 3 bases clipped from V and 5 bases from J, the junction kept 12 bases outside the gene matches. The time point: sample taken at primary tumor resection. Without sorting, whole RNA was sequenced from tumor, nontumor lung or frozen PBMC. In the library, each TCR cDNA molecule bore its own unique molecular identifier. TCRdb reprocessed the 5' RACE reads via MiXCR and lists one record per CDR3 protein. The table includes tens of thousands of distinct CDR3 sequences, around 21% detected once. This record belongs to a study of spatial heterogeneity in lung cancer. Study details: A consistent excess of beta-chain over alpha-chain sequences was detected. Unique TCR and UMI combinations averaged more than ten appearances each in raw reads.

Source: PBMCs, taken at surgery. The TCR comes from a male donor with early-stage non-small cell lung cancer. The chain joins TRBV5-1 to TRBJ2-3; 7 positions agree with TRBD1. CDR3 coding DNA: TGCGCCAGCAGCTCGCAACCGGGACAGAGACAAGATACGCAGTATTTT. Protein sequence: CASSSQPGQRQDTQYF.